These 18 T cell receptor beta chains originate from one sample sequenced in a study of PD-1 blockade in classical Hodgkin lymphoma. Each patient's relapse followed autologous stem cell transplantation, and brentuximab vedotin exposure varied. The data were produced by immunoSEQ multiplex PCR, yet TCRdb's version contains in-frame clones alone and is incomplete. In the table there are tens of thousands of clones, 89% of which are singletons. Sequenced here: peripheral blood mononuclear cells (PBMCs), sampled before the second cycle of nivolumab. The receptors shown here come from a human donor with classical Hodgkin lymphoma.

V gene TRBV18 combines with J gene TRBJ1-2, with 9 positions matching TRBD1. CDR3 length: 12 amino acids. In germline, CDR1 is KGHSH, CDR2 LQKENI. V lost 4 bases and J lost 6; bases outside the gene matches: 0. The CDR3 DNA is TGTGCCAGCTCACGGGACAGGGATGGCTACACCTTC. It codes for CASSRDRDGYTF.

The chain employs TRBV2 and TRBJ2-7; possible D gene TRBD1, 6 bases. CDR1 SNHLY and CDR2 FYNNEI come from the germline V gene. Trimming shortened V by 6 bases and J by 4 bases, and 19 bases separated the two germline ends. The CDR3 has 15 residues. Written as DNA, the CDR3 is TGTGCCAGCAGCCCCGAAAAACAGGGTTCGTACGAGCAGTACTTC. Residues: CASSPEKQGSYEQYF.

CDR3 in amino acids: CASSVSGTPGYEQYF. The DNA of the CDR3 is TGTGCCAGCAGCGTTAGCGGGACTCCGGGCTACGAGCAGTACTTC. V usage is TRBV9 and J usage is TRBJ2-7; 8 nucleotides line up with TRBD2. Germline CDR1 is SGDLS and CDR2 is YYNGEE. The ends lost 2 bases at V and 3 bases at J; junction bases unmatched: 7. This CDR3 is 15 amino acids long.

The rearrangement links TRBV5-6 to TRBJ2-1, with D perhaps TRBD2 (5 bases). V was pared by 0 bases and J by 12 bases, with 10 bases between. Germline CDR1 SGHDT, CDR2 YYEEEE. CDR3 length: 12 residues. CDR3: CASSLDGGWQFF. CDR3 DNA sequence: TGTGCCAGCAGCTTGGACGGCGGGTGGCAGTTCTTC.

The V call is TRBV5-1, the J call TRBJ2-2; a possible D gene is TRBD2 (5 bases). The CDR3 is 17 amino acids. Germline V gene data show CDR1 as SGHRS and CDR2 as YFSETQ. Trimming took off 0 bases at V and 0 bases at J, with 12 bases between the two ends. CDR3 amino acids: CASSLGARAPNTGELFF. DNA for the CDR3: TGCGCCAGCAGCTTGGGGGCGCGGGCACCGAACACCGGGGAGCTGTTTTTT.

V and J are TRBV9 and TRBJ2-5, with D uncertain. CDR3 length equals 16 residues. CDR1 is SGDLS, CDR2 YYNGEE, per germline. The V end was cut by 0 bases, the J end by 4 bases, with 16 bases between. DNA of the CDR3: TGTGCCAGCAGCGTAGGGACCAGAGCCCAAGGAGAGACCCAGTACTTC. Amino acids: CASSVGTRAQGETQYF.

A single count supports this clone. The chain joins TRBV10-1 to TRBJ2-7; D call uncertain. Germline CDR1 WNHNN, CDR2 SYGVQD (reference sequence). CDR3 length equals 14 residues. The ends were cut back, 0 bases at V and 2 bases at J, with 8 bases in the middle. CDR3 bases: TGCGCCAGCAGTGAGTCGGTAGGGACCTACGAGCAGTACTTC. Residues: CASSESVGTYEQYF.

The chain uses TRBV13 and TRBJ2-7, with TRBD2 matching 9 bases. V trimming: 2 bases; J trimming: 10 bases; junction bases outside the gene matches: 3. Germline-derived CDR1 and CDR2 are PRHDT and FYEKMQ (reference sequence). The CDR3 extends over 12 amino acids. In DNA form, the CDR3 reads TGTGCCAGCAGCTTACAGCTAGCGGGACAGTACTTC. Translated, it gives CASSLQLAGQYF.

J is TRBJ1-4 and V is TRBV4-1, with no clear D. V gave up 4 bases and J gave up 4 bases, with 16 bases separating them. Per germline, CDR1 MGHRA and CDR2 YSYEKL. CDR3 size: 16 residues. The CDR3 DNA reads as TGCGCCAGCAGCCGAAAATTTGGGTCAATTAATGAAAAACTGTTTTTT. Translating it yields CASSRKFGSINEKLFF.

This clone has a single count. This sequence joins TRBV10-2 and TRBJ2-5; no firm D call. The CDR3 has 12 amino acids. Looked up from germline, CDR1 is WSHSY and CDR2 is SAAADI. Trimming pared 4 bases from V and 1 base from J, leaving 4 bases between. The chain's CDR3 is CASSGLQETQYF. The CDR3 DNA reads TGCGCCAGCAGTGGGCTCCAAGAGACCCAGTACTTC.

The rearrangement uses TRBV15 and TRBJ1-5; the D gene is possibly TRBD1 (6 bases). V was trimmed by 1 base and J by 5 bases, leaving 15 bases between them. CDR1 LNHNV and CDR2 YYDKDF come from the germline V gene (reference sequence). CDR3 size: 16 residues. Here the CDR3 reads CATSRVRGALDQPQHF. Written as DNA, the CDR3 is TGTGCCACCAGCAGAGTGAGGGGGGCTCTCGATCAGCCCCAGCATTTT.

The chain uses TRBV28 and TRBJ2-1; D may be TRBD2 (6 bases). This CDR3 spans 14 amino acids. V was pared by 2 bases and J by 7 bases, with 12 bases between. CDR1 MDHEN and CDR2 SYDVKM come from the germline V gene. CDR3 DNA sequence: TGTGCCAGCAGTTTAAGTACTAGCCCAAATGAGCAGTTCTTC. It encodes CASSLSTSPNEQFF.

The chain joins TRBV6-1 to TRBJ1-1; D remains unclear. The CDR3 runs 11 residues. Trimming cost V 7 bases and J 1 base, with 4 bases left between them. Germline V gene lookup returns CDR1 MNHNS and CDR2 SASEGT. The CDR3, as DNA: TGTGCCAGCACAGCGAACACTGAAGCTTTCTTT. Translated: CASTANTEAFF.

Worth noting for this clone: Germline is not matched at one junction end, which may reflect a read error. In DNA, the CDR3 is TGCGCCAGCAGCCAAGAACCGGGCCACCAGGAGACCCAGTACTTC. Residues: CASSQEPGHQETQYF. The V call is TRBV4-1, the J call TRBJ2-5, with D hard to call. The V gene's germline CDR1 is MGHRA and CDR2 YSYEKL. The CDR3 loop spans 15 amino acids.

CDR3 sequence reads: CASSESTVSYEQYF. CDR3 sequence (DNA): TGTGCCAGCAGTGAAAGCACGGTTTCCTACGAGCAGTACTTC. The rearrangement uses TRBV2 and TRBJ2-7; D not certain. The CDR3 sequence is 14 residues long. The ends were cut back, 2 bases at V and 1 base at J, with 9 bases in the middle. In germline, CDR1 is SNHLY, CDR2 FYNNEI.

The J gene is TRBJ2-3, the V gene TRBV18, with TRBD1 as a possible D gene (6 bases). CDR3 size: 14 residues. Trimming pared 5 bases from V and 2 bases from J, leaving 11 bases between. The germline CDR1 and CDR2 sequences are KGHSH and LQKENI. CDR3 in DNA: TGTGCCAGCTCAAAGGACAGTAACACAGATACGCAGTATTTT. Its protein product is CASSKDSNTDTQYF.

The gene calls are TRBV11-2 and TRBJ2-5; D remains ambiguous. This CDR3 region has 12 residues. V shed 1 base and J shed 3 bases, with 3 bases lying between them. The germline CDR1 and CDR2 sequences are SGHAT and FQNNGV. This CDR3 is CASSLGKETQYF. The CDR3 nucleotides are TGTGCCAGCAGCTTAGGGAAAGAGACCCAGTACTTC.

This CDR3 reads CASSFDRNEQFF. The CDR3, as DNA: TGTGCCAGCAGTTTTGACCGCAATGAGCAGTTCTTC. This rearrangement joins TRBV27 to TRBJ2-1; D not certain. Trimming took 3 bases from V and 6 from J, leaving 6 bases between them. The CDR3 has 12 residues. CDR1 is MNHEY, CDR2 SMNVEV, per germline (reference sequence).